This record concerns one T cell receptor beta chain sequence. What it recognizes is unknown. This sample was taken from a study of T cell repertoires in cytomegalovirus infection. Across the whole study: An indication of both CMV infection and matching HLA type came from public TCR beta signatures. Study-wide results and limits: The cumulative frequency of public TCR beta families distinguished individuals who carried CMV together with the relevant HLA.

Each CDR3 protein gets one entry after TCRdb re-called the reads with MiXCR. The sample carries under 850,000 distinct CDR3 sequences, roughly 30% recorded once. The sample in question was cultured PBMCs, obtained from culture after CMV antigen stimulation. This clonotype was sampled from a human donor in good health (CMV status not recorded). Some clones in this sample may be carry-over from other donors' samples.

In nucleotides, the CDR3 is TGTGCCAGCAGCCTTGTCCGGGGGGTCTGGCAAGGCTACACCTTC. Its translation: CASSLVRGVWQGYTF. V usage is TRBV7-6 and J usage is TRBJ1-2; tentative D call: TRBD1 (5 bases). The CDR3 has 15 residues. Germline-derived CDR1 and CDR2 are SGHVS and FNYEAQ. Trimming removed 5 bases from V and 8 bases from J, with 21 bases in between.